Given below is one T cell receptor (beta chain) in context. Its antigen is as yet unknown. TCRdb keeps only in-frame clones here, not all; method: immunoSEQ multiplex PCR. Of tens of thousands of clones listed, 84% are singletons. This specimen comes from a study of OX40 agonist ivuxolimab in advanced cancers. Background on the study: As their treatment, patients were administered ivuxolimab, an agonistic anti-OX40 (CD134) antibody. Males comprised 82.7% of the group, whose mean age was approximately 60 years (range roughly 20 to 90). Study findings and constraints: The CD4+ and CD8+ T cells in the blood had expanded clonally by week 6 at 0.1 to 3.0 mg/kg.

Germline values: CDR1 LGHNA, CDR2 YNFKEQ. The CDR3 has 19 amino acids. The ends lost 2 bases at V and 0 bases at J; junction bases unmatched: 7. With baseline, cycle 4 day 1, and cycle 7 day 1 as timepoints, blood was sampled. The chain recombines TRBV4-2 with TRBJ2-6, with 10 positions matching TRBD1. The sequencing used CD4+ or CD8+ T cells sorted from blood, collected in a trial of the OX40 agonist ivuxolimab. The TCR originated in an adult with an advanced solid tumor such as melanoma, head and neck, liver or kidney cancer. DNA for the CDR3: TGTGCCAGCAGCCAACAACCGGGACAGGGGTACTCTGGGGCCAACGTCCTGACTTTC. Translating gives CASSQQPGQGYSGANVLTF.